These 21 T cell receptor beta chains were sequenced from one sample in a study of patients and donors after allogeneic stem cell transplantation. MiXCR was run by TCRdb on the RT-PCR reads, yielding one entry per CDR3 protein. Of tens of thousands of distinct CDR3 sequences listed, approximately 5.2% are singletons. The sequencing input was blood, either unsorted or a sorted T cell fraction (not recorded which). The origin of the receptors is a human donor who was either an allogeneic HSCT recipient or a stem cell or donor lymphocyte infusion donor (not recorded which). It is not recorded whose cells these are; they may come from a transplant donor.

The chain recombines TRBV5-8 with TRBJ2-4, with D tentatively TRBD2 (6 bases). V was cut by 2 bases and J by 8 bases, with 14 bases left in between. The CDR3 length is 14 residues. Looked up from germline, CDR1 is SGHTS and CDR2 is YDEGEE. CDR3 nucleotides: TGTGCCAGCAGCTTAACAGGAGGGAGTGACATTCAGTACTTC. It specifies CASSLTGGSDIQYF.

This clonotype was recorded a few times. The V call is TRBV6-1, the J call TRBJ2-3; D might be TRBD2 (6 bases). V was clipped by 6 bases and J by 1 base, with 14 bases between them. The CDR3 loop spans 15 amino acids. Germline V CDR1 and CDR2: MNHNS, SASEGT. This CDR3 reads CASRDYPRRTDTQYF. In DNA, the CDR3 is TGTGCCAGCAGGGACTACCCGAGGCGCACAGATACGCAGTATTTT.

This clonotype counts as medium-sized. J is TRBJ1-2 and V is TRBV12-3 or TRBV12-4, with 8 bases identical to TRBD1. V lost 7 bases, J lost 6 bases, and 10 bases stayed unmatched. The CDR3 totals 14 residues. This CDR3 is CASTLPGQANGYTF. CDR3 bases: TGTGCCAGCACGCTCCCGGGACAGGCAAATGGCTACACCTTC.

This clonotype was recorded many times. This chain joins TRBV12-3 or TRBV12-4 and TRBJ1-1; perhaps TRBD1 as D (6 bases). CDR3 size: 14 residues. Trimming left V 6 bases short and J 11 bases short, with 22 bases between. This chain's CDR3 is CASSPSRLAGEAFF. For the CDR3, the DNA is TGTGCCAGCAGCCCGTCCCGGTTAGCAGGGGAGGCTTTCTTT.

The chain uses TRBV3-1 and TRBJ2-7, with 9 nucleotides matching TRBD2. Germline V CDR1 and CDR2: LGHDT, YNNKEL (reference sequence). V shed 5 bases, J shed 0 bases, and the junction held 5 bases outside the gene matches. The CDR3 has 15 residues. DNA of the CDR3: TGTGCCAGCAGCATTAGCGGGGGCCACTCCTACGAGCAGTACTTC. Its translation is CASSISGGHSYEQYF.

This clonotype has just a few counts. CDR3 DNA sequence: TGTGCCAGCAGTTTGGGGGGGACGGTTAACTATGGCTACACCTTC. Amino acid sequence: CASSLGGTVNYGYTF. The chain recombines TRBV28 with TRBJ1-2, with a tentative D call TRBD1 (5 bases). Germline CDR1 reads MDHEN; CDR2 reads SYDVKM. The length of the CDR3 is 15 residues. Trimming shortened V by 3 bases and J by 1 base, and 12 bases separated the two germline ends.

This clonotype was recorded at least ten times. This CDR3 is CASRTTRGADTQYF. DNA for the CDR3: TGTGCCAGCAGGACCACTCGAGGGGCAGATACGCAGTATTTT. The rearrangement joins TRBV12-3 or TRBV12-4 to TRBJ2-3; tentatively, D is TRBD1 or TRBD2 (5 bases each). Trimming took 6 bases from V and 4 from J, leaving 14 bases between them. The CDR3 is 14 residues long.

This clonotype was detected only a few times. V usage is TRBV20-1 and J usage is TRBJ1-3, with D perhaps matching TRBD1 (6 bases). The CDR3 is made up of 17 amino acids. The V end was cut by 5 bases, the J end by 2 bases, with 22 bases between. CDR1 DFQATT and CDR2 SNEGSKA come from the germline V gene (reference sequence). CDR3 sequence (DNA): TGCAGTGCTCCATCCGGGGGCGGGTCTAGTCCTGGAAACACCATATATTTT. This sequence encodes CSAPSGGGSSPGNTIYF.

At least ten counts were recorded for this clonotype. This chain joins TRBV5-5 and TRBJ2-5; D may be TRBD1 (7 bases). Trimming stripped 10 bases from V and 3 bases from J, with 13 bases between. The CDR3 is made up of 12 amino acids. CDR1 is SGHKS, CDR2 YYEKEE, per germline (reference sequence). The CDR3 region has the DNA TGTGCCGGCGGGACAGCGAAAGAGACCCAGTACTTC. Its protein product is CAGGTAKETQYF.

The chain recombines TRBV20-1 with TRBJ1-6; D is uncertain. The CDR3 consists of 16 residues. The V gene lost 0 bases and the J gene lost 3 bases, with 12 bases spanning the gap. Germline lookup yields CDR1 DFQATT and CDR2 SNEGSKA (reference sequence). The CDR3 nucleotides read TGCAGTGCTAGAGATCGATCCGGAGGCTATAATTCACCCCTCCACTTT. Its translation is CSARDRSGGYNSPLHF.

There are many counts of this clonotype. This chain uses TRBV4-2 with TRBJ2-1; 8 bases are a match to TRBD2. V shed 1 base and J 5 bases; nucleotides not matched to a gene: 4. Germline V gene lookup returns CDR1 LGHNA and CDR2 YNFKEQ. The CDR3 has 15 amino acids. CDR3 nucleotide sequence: TGTGCCAGCAGCCAAGTACTAGCGGCAAACAATGAGCAGTTCTTC. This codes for CASSQVLAANNEQFF.

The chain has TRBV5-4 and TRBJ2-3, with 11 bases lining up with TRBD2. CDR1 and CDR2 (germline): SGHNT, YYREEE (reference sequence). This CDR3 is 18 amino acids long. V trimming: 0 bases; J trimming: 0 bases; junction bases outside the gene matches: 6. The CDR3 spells CASSLVLAGGRSTDTQYF. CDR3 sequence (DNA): TGTGCCAGCAGCTTGGTTTTAGCGGGGGGGCGTAGCACAGATACGCAGTATTTT. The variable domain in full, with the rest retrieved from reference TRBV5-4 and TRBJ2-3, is ETGVTQSPTHLIKTRGQQVTLRCSSQSGHNTVSWYQQALGQGPQFIFQYYREEENGRGNFPPRFSGLQFPNYSSELNVNALELDDSALYLCASSLVLAGGRSTDTQYFGPGTRLTVL.

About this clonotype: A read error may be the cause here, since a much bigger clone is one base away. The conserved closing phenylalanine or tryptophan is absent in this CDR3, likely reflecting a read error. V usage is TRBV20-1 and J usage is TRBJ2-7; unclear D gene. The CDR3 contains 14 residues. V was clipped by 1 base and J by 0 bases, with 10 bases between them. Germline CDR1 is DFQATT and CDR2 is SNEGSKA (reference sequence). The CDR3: CSARGQILSYEQYS. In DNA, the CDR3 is TGCAGTGCTAGAGGTCAAATCCTCTCCTACGAGCAGTACTCC.

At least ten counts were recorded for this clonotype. The CDR3 DNA reads as TGCAGCCTGAAGAATAGCGGAGGCCACAATGAGCAGTTCTTC. Protein product: CSLKNSGGHNEQFF. This chain links TRBV29-1 with TRBJ2-1, with D possibly TRBD2 on 6 matching bases. The CDR3 contains 14 residues. Germline CDR1 reads SQVTM; CDR2 reads ANQGSEA. Trimming took 8 bases from V and 5 from J, leaving 19 bases between them.

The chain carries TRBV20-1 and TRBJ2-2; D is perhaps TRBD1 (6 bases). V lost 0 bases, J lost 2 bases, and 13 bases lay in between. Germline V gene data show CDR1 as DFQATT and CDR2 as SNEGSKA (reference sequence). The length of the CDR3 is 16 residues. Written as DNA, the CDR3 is TGCAGTGCTAGAGATACGGACAGCCTTAACACCGGGGAGCTGTTTTTT. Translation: CSARDTDSLNTGELFF.

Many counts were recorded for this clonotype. In nucleotides, the CDR3 is TGTGCCACCAGCAGAGGGGGGGCTGACAATCAGCCCCAGCATTTT. This codes for CATSRGGADNQPQHF. The chain links TRBV15 to TRBJ1-5, with TRBD1 as a possible D gene (6 bases). Between the trimmed V and J ends, which lost 1 base and 3 bases, there was a span of 10 bases. Germline CDR1 reads LNHNV; CDR2 reads YYDKDF (reference sequence). This CDR3 is built from 15 residues. Supplemented by reference TRBV15 and TRBJ1-5, the full variable domain reads DAMVIQNPRYQVTQFGKPVTLSCSQTLNHNVMYWYQQKSSQAPKLLFHYYDKDFNNEADTPDNFQSRRPNTSFCFLDIRSPGLGDTAMYLCATSRGGADNQPQHFGDGTRLSIL.

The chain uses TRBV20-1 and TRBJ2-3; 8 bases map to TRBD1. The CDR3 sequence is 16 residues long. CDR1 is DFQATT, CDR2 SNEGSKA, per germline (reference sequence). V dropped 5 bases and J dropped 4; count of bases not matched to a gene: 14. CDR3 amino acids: CSAQDGTGPGADTQYF. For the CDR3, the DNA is TGCAGTGCTCAGGACGGGACAGGCCCCGGGGCAGATACGCAGTATTTT.

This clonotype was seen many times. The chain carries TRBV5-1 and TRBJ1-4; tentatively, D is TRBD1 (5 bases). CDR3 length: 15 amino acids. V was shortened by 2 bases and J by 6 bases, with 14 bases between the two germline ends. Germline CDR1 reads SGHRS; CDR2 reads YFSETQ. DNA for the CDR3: TGCGCCAGCAGCTTATACTCGGGGGATGATGAAAAACTGTTTTTT. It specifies CASSLYSGDDEKLFF. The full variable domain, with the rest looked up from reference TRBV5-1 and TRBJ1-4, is KAGVTQTPRYLIKTRGQQVTLSCSPISGHRSVSWYQQTPGQGLQFLFEYFSETQRNKGNFPGRFSGRQFSNSRSEMNVSTLELGDSALYLCASSLYSGDDEKLFFGSGTQLSVL.

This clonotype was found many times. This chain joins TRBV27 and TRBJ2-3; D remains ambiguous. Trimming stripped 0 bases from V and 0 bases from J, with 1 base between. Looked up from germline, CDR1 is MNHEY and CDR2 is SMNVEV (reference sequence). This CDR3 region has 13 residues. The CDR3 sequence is CASSLSSTDTQYF. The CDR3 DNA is TGTGCCAGCAGTTTATCTAGCACAGATACGCAGTATTTT.

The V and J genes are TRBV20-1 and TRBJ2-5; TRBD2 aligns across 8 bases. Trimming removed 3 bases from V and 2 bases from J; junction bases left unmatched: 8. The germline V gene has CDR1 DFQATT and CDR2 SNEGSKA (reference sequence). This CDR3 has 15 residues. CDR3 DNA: TGCAGTGCTAGCGGGGGGGCAGGTCATCAAGAGACCCAGTACTTC. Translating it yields CSASGGAGHQETQYF.

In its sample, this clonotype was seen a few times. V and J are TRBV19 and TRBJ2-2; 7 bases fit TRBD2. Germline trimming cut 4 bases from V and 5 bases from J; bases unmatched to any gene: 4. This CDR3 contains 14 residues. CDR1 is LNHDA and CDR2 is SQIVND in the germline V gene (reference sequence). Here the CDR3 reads CASSKGRETGELFF. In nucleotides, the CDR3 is TGTGCCAGTAGTAAGGGGCGGGAGACCGGGGAGCTGTTTTTT.